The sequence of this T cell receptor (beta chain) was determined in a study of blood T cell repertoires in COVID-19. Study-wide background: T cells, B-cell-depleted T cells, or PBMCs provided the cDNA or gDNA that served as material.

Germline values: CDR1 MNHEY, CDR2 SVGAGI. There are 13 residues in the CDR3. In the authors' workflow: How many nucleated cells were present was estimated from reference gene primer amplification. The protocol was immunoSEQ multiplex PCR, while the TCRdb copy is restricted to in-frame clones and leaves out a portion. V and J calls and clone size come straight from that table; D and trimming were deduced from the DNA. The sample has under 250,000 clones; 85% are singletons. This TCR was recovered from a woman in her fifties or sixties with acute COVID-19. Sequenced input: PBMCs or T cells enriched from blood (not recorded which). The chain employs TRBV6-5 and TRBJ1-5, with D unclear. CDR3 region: CATAPQLDQPQHF. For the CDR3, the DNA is TGTGCTACAGCCCCCCAGTTAGATCAGCCCCAGCATTTT.